This TCR beta chain is drawn from a study of T cell responses to AZD1222 COVID-19 vaccine. CDR3 length: 15 residues. After removal of 5 bases from V and 6 bases from J, the junction contained 12 bases not matched to a gene. Germline lookup yields CDR1 MNHNS and CDR2 SASEGT. Concerning this clone itself: Its antigen is as yet unknown.

Study conclusions and caveats: Baseline seropositives among AZD1222 recipients totaled only 5 to 7. Spike was spanned by vaccine-associated CD4 TCRs, which were dominant at 160-218 and 743-854.

Sequencing was performed with immunoSEQ multiplex PCR; in TCRdb, only in-frame clones are kept and a portion is missing. The repertoire holds around 140,000 clones, about nine tenths seen once, with about 6% in the top ten. This chain links TRBV6-1 with TRBJ1-2; 7 bases align to TRBD1. This sample comprised peripheral blood, obtained on day 0 of AZD1222 vaccination. The source of this sequence is an adult in good health. In DNA, the CDR3 is TGTGCCAGCAGTTCAAACCGACAGGGTGTCAATGGCTACACCTTC. It encodes CASSSNRQGVNGYTF.